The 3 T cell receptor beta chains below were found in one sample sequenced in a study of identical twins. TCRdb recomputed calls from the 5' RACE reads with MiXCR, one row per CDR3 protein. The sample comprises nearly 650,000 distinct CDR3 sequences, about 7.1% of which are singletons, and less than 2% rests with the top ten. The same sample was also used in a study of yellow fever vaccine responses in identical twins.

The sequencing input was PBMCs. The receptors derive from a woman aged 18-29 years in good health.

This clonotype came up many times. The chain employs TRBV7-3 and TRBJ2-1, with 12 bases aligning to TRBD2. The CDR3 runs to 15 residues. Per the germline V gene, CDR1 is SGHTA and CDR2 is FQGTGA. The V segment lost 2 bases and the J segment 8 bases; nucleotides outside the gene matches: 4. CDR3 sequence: CASSLGLAGGDEQFF. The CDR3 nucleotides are TGTGCCAGCAGCTTAGGGCTAGCGGGAGGGGATGAGCAGTTCTTC.

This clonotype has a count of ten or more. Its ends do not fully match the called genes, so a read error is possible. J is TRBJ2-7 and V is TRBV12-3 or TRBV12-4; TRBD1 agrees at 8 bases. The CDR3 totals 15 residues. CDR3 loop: CASSLGDRTIYEQYF. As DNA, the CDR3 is TGTGCCAGCAGCTTAGGGGACAGGACTATATACGAGCAGTACTTC.

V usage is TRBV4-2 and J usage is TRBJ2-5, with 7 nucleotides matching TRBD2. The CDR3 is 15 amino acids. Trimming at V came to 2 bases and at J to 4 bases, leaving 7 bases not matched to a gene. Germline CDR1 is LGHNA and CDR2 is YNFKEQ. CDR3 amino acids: CASSQPGLLGETQYF. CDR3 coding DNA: TGTGCCAGCAGCCAACCGGGACTACTGGGAGAGACCCAGTACTTC.